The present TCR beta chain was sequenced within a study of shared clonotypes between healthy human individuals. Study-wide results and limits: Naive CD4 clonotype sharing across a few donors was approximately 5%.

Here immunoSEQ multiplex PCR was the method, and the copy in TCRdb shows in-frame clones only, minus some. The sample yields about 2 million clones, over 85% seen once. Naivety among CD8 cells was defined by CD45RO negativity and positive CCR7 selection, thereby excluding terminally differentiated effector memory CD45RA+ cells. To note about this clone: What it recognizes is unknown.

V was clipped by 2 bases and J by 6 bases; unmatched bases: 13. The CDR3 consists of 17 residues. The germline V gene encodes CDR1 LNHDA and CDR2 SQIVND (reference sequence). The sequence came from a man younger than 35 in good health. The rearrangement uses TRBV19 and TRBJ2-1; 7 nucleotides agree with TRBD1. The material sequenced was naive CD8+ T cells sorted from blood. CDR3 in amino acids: CASSIIHGDSLANEQFF. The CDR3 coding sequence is TGTGCCAGTAGTATAATTCATGGGGACAGCCTCGCCAATGAGCAGTTCTTC.